The rows below give T cell receptor beta chains drawn from one sample of a study of blood T cell repertoires in COVID-19. Assay: immunoSEQ multiplex PCR; the TCRdb copy retains only in-frame clones and omits some. The repertoire includes about 82,000 clones, under 80% of them detected once, and around 34% sits in the top ten. The specimen sequenced was peripheral blood. These receptors all come from a man between 60 and 75 years old with COVID-19, enrolled during active disease. Both conserved end residues are part of each CDR3. A D gene is named only where the DNA matches it firmly. Where a row states a size, it is once, few, many or the class of an expanded clone; other rows omit it.

j_call v_call cdr3_length clone_size d_call cdr3_nt cdr3_aa
TRBJ1-1 TRBV5-5 15 - TRBD1 TGTGCCAGCAGCCCGAGACAGGGTTGGGGCACTGAAGCTTTCTTT CASSPRQGWGTEAFF
TRBJ1-4 TRBV2 15 - - TGTGCCAGCAGTGTCACCTCTGGGGGGGGAGAAAAACTGTTTTTT CASSVTSGGGEKLFF
TRBJ2-1 TRBV6-4 15 - - TGTGCCAGCAGAGTTACTAGCTTACGGTCCGGGGAGCAGTTCTTC CASRVTSLRSGEQFF
TRBJ2-4 TRBV9 16 - TRBD2 TGTGCCAGCAGTGGGGCGCGGGAGGGAGGCGAAAACATTCAGTACTTC CASSGAREGGENIQYF
TRBJ2-3 TRBV5-4 15 - TRBD2 TGTGCCAGCAGCGACTTTAGCGGGGGCACAGATACGCAGTATTTT CASSDFSGGTDTQYF
TRBJ1-3 TRBV5-4 13 once TRBD1 TGTGCCAGCAGTCCAACACAGGGGACCACCATATATTTT CASSPTQGTTIYF
TRBJ2-7 TRBV5-1 14 - TRBD1 TGCGCCAGCAGCTTGGACAGGGGGCTGTGGGAGCAGTACTTC CASSLDRGLWEQYF
TRBJ2-3 TRBV5-1 15 - TRBD2 TGCGCCAGCAGCTCTAGCGGGAGAAGCACAGATACGCAGTATTTT CASSSSGRSTDTQYF
TRBJ2-7 TRBV2 15 once TRBD2 TGTGCCAGCAGTGTCCTCGGCGGGAGCTCCTACGAGCAGTACTTC CASSVLGGSSYEQYF
TRBJ2-5 TRBV9 14 few - TGTGCCAGCAGCGTATCCACGGGGCAAGAGACCCAGTACTTC CASSVSTGQETQYF
TRBJ1-5 TRBV5-5 16 - - TGTGCCAGCAGCTTAAGAGGTCAGATTACCGGTCAGCCCCAGCATTTT CASSLRGQITGQPQHF
TRBJ1-1 TRBV7-9 15 - - TGTGCCAGCAGCTTAGGGGGACACATGAACACTGAAGCTTTCTTT CASSLGGHMNTEAFF
TRBJ2-2 TRBV15 14 - - TGTGCCACCAAACGGCAGGGGAACACCGGGGAGCTGTTTTTT CATKRQGNTGELFF
TRBJ2-7 TRBV5-1 16 - TRBD2 TGCGCCAGCAGCCCCGCTAGTAGCGGGGGTGCCTACGAGCAGTACTTC CASSPASSGGAYEQYF
TRBJ2-2 TRBV27 16 - TRBD1 TGTGCCAGCACCCTAACCGCACAGGGGGGCACCGGGGAGCTGTTTTTT CASTLTAQGGTGELFF
TRBJ1-2 TRBV5-4 15 - TRBD1 TGTGCCAGCAGCGGCAAGACAGGGTTTAACTATGGCTACACCTTC CASSGKTGFNYGYTF
TRBJ2-5 TRBV7-2 14 once - TGTGCCAGCAGCACCCGCCAGTGGTCGGAGACCCAGTACTTC CASSTRQWSETQYF
TRBJ1-1 TRBV19 15 - - TGTGCCAGTAGTAAAGCCCCCAGCCGAGGTCCTGAAGCTTTCTTT CASSKAPSRGPEAFF
TRBJ1-2 TRBV11-2 15 once - TGTGCCAGCAGCCCCTTTGCGACAGCCTACTATGGCTACACCTTC CASSPFATAYYGYTF
TRBJ2-2 TRBV7-7 18 - TRBD2 TGTGCTAGCAGCCCCGGACTAGCGGGGGGGACTGGCACCGGGGAGCTGTTTTTT CASSPGLAGGTGTGELFF
TRBJ1-5 TRBV19 15 - - TGTGCCAGTAGTAGCCCGCGGGGTAGGGATCAGCCCCAGCATTTT CASSSPRGRDQPQHF
TRBJ1-1 TRBV5-1 13 - - TGCGCCAGCAGCTTCACAGGGACCACTGAAGCTTTCTTT CASSFTGTTEAFF
TRBJ1-5 TRBV10-3 15 - - TGTGCCATCAACGGCCTACTAGCCTACAATCAGCCCCAGCATTTT CAINGLLAYNQPQHF